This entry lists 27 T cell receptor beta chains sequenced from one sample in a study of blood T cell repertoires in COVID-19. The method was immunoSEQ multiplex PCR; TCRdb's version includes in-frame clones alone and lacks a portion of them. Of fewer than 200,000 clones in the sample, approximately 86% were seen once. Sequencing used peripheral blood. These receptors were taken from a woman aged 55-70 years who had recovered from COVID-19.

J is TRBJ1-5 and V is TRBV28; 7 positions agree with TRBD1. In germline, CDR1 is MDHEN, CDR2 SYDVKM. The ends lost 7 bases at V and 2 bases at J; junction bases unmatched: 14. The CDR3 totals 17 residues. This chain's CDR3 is CASTRGSYRAGNQPQHF. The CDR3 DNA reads TGTGCCAGCACCAGGGGGTCCTACAGGGCCGGCAATCAGCCCCAGCATTTT.

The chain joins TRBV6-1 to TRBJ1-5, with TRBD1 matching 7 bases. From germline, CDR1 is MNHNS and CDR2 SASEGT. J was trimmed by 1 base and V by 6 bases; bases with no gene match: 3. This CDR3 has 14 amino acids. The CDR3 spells CASSTGQSNQPQHF. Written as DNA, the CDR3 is TGTGCCAGCAGCACGGGACAGAGCAATCAGCCCCAGCATTTT.

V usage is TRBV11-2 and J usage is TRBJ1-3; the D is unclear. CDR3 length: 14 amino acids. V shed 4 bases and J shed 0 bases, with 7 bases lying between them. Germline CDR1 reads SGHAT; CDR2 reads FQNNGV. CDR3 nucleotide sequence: TGTGCCAGCAGCTCACGGTCCTCTGGAAACACCATATATTTT. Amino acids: CASSSRSSGNTIYF.

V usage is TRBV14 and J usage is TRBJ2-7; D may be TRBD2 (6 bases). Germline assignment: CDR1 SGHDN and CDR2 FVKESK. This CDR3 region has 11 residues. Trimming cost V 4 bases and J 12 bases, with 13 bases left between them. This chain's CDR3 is CASSPGGALYF. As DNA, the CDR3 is TGTGCCAGCAGCCCCGGGGGTGCATTGTACTTC.

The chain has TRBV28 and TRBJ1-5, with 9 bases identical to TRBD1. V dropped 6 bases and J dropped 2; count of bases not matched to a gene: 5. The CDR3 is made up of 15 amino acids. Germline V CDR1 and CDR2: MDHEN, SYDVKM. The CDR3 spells CASSRQGEGNQPQHF. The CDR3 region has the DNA TGTGCCAGCAGCAGACAGGGGGAAGGCAATCAGCCCCAGCATTTT.

CDR3 nucleotides: TGTGCCAGCAGAACAGGGGGTAGCAATCAGCCCCAGCATTTT. Translated: CASRTGGSNQPQHF. The chain couples TRBV28 to TRBJ1-5, with 8 bases aligning to TRBD1. The germline CDR1 and CDR2 sequences are MDHEN and SYDVKM. The CDR3 spans 14 residues. The V segment lost 6 bases and the J segment 0 bases; nucleotides outside the gene matches: 1.

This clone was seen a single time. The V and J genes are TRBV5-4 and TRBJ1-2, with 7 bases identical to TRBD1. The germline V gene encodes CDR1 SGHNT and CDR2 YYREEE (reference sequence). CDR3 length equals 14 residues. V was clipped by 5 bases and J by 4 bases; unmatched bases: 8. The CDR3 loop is CASRTTGSAYGYTF. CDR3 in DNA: TGTGCCAGCAGGACGACAGGGAGCGCCTATGGCTACACCTTC.

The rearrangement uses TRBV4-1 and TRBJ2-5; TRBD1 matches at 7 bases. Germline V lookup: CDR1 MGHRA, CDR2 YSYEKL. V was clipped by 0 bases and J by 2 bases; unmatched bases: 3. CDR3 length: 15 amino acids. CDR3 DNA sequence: TGCGCCAGCAGCCAAGACCTGGGACAGCAAGAGACCCAGTACTTC. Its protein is CASSQDLGQQETQYF.

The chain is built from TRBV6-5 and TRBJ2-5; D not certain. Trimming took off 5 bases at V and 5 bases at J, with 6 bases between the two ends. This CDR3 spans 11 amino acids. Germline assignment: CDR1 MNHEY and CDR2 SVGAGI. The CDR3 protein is CASSTVETQYF. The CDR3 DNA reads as TGTGCCAGCAGTACGGTGGAGACCCAGTACTTC.

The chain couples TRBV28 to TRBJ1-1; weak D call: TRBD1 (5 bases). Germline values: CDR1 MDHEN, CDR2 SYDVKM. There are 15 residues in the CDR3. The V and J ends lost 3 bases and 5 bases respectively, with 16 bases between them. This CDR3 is CASSFWGVKRTEAFF. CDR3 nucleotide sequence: TGTGCCAGCAGTTTTTGGGGGGTAAAGAGAACTGAAGCTTTCTTT.

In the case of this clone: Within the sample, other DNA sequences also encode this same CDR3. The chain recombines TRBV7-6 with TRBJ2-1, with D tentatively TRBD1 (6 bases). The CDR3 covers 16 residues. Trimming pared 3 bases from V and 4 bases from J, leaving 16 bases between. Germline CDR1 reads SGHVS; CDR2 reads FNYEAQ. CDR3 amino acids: CASSFLTGDSYNEQFF. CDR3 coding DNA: TGTGCCAGCAGCTTCCTGACAGGAGACTCGTACAATGAGCAGTTCTTC.

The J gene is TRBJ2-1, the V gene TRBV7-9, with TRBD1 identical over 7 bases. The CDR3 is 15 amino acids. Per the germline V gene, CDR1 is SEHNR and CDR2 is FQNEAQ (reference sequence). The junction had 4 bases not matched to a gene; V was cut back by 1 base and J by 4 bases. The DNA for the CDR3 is TGTGCCAGCAGCTTAGGACAGGGTGATTACAATGAGCAGTTCTTC. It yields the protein CASSLGQGDYNEQFF.

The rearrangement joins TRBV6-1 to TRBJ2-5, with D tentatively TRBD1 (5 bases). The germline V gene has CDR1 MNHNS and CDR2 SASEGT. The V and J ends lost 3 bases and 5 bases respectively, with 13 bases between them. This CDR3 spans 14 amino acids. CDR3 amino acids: CASSDNWGRETQYF. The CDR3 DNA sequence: TGTGCCAGCAGTGATAATTGGGGCCGGGAGACCCAGTACTTC.

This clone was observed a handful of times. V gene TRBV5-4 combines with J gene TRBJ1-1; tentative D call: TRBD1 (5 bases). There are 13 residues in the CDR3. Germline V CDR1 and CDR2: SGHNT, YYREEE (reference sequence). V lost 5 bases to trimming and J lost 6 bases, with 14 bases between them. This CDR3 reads CASRTPGGPEAFF. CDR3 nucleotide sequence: TGTGCCAGCAGAACTCCCGGGGGACCTGAAGCTTTCTTT. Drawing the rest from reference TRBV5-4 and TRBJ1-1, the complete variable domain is ETGVTQSPTHLIKTRGQQVTLRCSSQSGHNTVSWYQQALGQGPQFIFQYYREEENGRGNFPPRFSGLQFPNYSSELNVNALELDDSALYLCASRTPGGPEAFFGQGTRLTVV.

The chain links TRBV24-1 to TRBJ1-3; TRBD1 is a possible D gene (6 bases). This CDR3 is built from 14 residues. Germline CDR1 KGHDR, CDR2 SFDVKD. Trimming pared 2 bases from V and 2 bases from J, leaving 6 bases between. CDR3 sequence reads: CATSDSGAGNTIYF. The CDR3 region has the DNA TGTGCCACCAGTGATTCAGGGGCTGGAAACACCATATATTTT.

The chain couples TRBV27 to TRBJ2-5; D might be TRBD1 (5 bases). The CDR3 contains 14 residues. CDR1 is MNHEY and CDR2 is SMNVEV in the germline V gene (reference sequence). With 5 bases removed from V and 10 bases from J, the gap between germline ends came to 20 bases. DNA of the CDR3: TGTGCCAGCAGTCCCCCAGGGCCAAGAGAGGTCCAGTACTTC. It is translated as CASSPPGPREVQYF.

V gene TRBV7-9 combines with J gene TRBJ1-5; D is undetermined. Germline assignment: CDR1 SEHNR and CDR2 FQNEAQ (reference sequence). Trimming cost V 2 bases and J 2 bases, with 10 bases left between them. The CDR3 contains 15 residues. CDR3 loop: CASSLSQVGNQPQHF. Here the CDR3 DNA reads TGTGCCAGCAGCTTATCGCAGGTCGGCAATCAGCCCCAGCATTTT.

The chain's CDR3 is CASSQDPRDRDGFSTDTQYF. The CDR3, as DNA: TGCGCCAGCAGCCAAGATCCTCGGGACAGAGATGGATTTAGCACAGATACGCAGTATTTT. The rearrangement links TRBV4-3 to TRBJ2-3, with 7 bases identical to TRBD1. Germline V CDR1 and CDR2: LGHNA, YSLEER. This CDR3 is built from 20 residues. Trimming removed 0 bases from V and 0 bases from J; junction bases left unmatched: 15.

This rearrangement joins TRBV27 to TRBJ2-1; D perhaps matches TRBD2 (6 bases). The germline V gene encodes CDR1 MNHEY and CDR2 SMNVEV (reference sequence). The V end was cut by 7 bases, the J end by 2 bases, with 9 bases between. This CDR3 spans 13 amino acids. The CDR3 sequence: CASMEGTYNEQFF. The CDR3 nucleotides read TGTGCCAGCATGGAGGGCACCTACAATGAGCAGTTCTTC.

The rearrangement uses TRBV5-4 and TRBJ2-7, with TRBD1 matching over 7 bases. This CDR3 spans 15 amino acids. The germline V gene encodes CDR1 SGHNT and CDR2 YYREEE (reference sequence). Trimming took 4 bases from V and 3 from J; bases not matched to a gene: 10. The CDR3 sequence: CASSHPKGQYYEQYF. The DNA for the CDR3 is TGTGCCAGCAGCCACCCTAAGGGACAGTACTACGAGCAGTACTTC.

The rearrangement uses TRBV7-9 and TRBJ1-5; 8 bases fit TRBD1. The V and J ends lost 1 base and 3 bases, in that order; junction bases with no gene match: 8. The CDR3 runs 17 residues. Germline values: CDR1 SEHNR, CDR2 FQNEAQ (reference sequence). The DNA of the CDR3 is TGTGCCAGCAGCTTAGGACCGGGACAGGTGTCCAATCAGCCCCAGCATTTT. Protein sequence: CASSLGPGQVSNQPQHF.

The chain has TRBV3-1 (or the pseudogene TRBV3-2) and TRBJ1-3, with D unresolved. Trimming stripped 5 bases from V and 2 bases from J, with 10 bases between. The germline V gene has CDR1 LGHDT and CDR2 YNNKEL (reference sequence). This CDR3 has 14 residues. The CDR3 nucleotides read TGTGCCAGCAGCATTGGACTCCCTGGAAACACCATATATTTT. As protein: CASSIGLPGNTIYF.

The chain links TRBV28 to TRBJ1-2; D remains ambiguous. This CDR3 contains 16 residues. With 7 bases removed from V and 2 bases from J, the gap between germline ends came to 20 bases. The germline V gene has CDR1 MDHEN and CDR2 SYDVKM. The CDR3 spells CASTRTEDPPNYGYTF. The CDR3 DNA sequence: TGTGCCAGCACCCGGACGGAGGATCCCCCCAACTATGGCTACACCTTC.

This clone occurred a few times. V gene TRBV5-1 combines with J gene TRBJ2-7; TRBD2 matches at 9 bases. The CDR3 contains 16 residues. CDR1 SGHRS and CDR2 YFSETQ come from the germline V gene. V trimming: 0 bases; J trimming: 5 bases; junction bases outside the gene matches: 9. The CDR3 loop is CASSLEGLAPFHEQYF. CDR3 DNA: TGCGCCAGCAGCTTGGAGGGACTAGCCCCCTTTCACGAGCAGTACTTC. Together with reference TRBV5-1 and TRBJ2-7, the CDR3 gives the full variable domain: KAGVTQTPRYLIKTRGQQVTLSCSPISGHRSVSWYQQTPGQGLQFLFEYFSETQRNKGNFPGRFSGRQFSNSRSEMNVSTLELGDSALYLCASSLEGLAPFHEQYFGPGTRLTVT.

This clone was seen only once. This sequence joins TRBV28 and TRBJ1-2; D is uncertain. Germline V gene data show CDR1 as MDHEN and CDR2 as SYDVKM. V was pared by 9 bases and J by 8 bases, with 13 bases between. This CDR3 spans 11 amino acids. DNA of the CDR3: TGTGCCAGTAGCCCTGAAGGAGGCTACACCTTC. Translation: CASSPEGGYTF.

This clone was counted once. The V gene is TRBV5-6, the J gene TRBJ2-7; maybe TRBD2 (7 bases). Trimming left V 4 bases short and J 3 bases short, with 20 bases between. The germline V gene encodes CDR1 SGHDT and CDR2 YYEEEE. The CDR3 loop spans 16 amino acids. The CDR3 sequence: CASSIGQFRGDYEQYF. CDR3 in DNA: TGTGCCAGCAGCATTGGACAGTTTCGGGGGGACTACGAGCAGTACTTC. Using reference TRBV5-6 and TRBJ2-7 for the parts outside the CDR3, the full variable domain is DAGVTQSPTHLIKTRGQQVTLRCSPKSGHDTVSWYQQALGQGPQFIFQYYEEEERQRGNFPDRFSGHQFPNYSSELNVNALLLGDSALYLCASSIGQFRGDYEQYFGPGTRLTVT.

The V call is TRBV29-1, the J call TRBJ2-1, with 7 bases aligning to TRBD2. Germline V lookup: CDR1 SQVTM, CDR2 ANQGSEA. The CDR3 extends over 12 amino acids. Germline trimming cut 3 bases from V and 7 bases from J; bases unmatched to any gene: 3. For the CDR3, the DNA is TGCAGCGTTGAGGGACTAATTAATGAGCAGTTCTTC. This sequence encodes CSVEGLINEQFF.